This entry lists 24 T cell receptor beta chains sequenced from one sample in a study of PD-1 blockade in classical Hodgkin lymphoma. TCRdb's copy holds only in-frame clones and misses some; the assay was immunoSEQ multiplex PCR. The table has roughly 25,000 clones, about 83% seen once; the top ten hold over 1.5%. Exposure to brentuximab vedotin varied, and each patient had relapsed following autologous stem cell transplantation. CD4+ T cells were purified from thawed PBMCs by magnetic negative selection. The input for sequencing was CD4+ T cells from blood, taken at baseline. These receptors all stem from a human donor with classical Hodgkin lymphoma.

This CDR3 reads CASSLGVGRGTSGANVLTF. The CDR3, as DNA: TGTGCCAGCAGCTTAGGGGTCGGCAGGGGCACTTCTGGGGCCAACGTCCTGACTTTC. The chain has TRBV11-2 and TRBJ2-6; tentative D call: TRBD1 (6 bases). Germline lookup yields CDR1 SGHAT and CDR2 FQNNGV. The CDR3 has 19 residues. V was shortened by 1 base and J by 1 base, with 17 bases between the two germline ends.

The chain recombines TRBV7-9 with TRBJ1-1, with D perhaps TRBD1 (6 bases). The CDR3 spans 13 residues. The germline V gene encodes CDR1 SEHNR and CDR2 FQNEAQ (reference sequence). The V end lost 2 bases, the J end lost 3 bases, and 7 bases lay between the germline ends. The CDR3, as DNA: TGTGCCAGCAGCTTACCAGGGGACACTGAAGCTTTCTTT. Its translation: CASSLPGDTEAFF.

The J gene is TRBJ1-2, the V gene TRBV5-1, with D possibly TRBD1 on 5 matching bases. Trimming took off 4 bases at V and 8 bases at J, with 12 bases between the two ends. Germline-derived CDR1 and CDR2 are SGHRS and YFSETQ. The CDR3 is 12 amino acids. CDR3 DNA sequence: TGCGCCAGCAGCCAGGGACTCTCGGGCTACACCTTC. This gives the protein CASSQGLSGYTF.

The chain employs TRBV11-3 and TRBJ1-2; 7 positions match TRBD1. CDR3 length equals 12 residues. V was pared by 6 bases and J by 6 bases, with 4 bases of the junction left unmatched. Germline V gene sequence: CDR1 SGHNT, CDR2 YENEEA. The CDR3 here is CASSQGVNGYTF. The CDR3 coding sequence is TGTGCCAGCAGTCAGGGGGTAAATGGCTACACCTTC.

The chain combines TRBV28 with TRBJ1-6, with no clear D. From germline, CDR1 is MDHEN and CDR2 SYDVKM. CDR3 length: 15 residues. V lost 3 bases and J 9 bases, leaving 15 bases between the germline ends. CDR3 in DNA: TGTGCCAGCAGTTTGCCCACTGGACTTGGTTCACCCCTCCACTTT. It translates to CASSLPTGLGSPLHF.

The chain employs TRBV28 and TRBJ1-1, with TRBD1 as a possible D gene (5 bases). Germline V CDR1 and CDR2: MDHEN, SYDVKM. This CDR3 contains 11 residues. V was trimmed by 7 bases and J by 13 bases, leaving 16 bases between them. The CDR3 reads CASMLQGRDFF. The CDR3 DNA sequence: TGTGCCAGCATGCTTCAGGGTCGCGATTTCTTT.

CDR3 in DNA: TGTGCCAGCAGTTACGGGGGGCTGGATGGCTACACCTTC. This gives the protein CASSYGGLDGYTF. The chain has TRBV6-5 and TRBJ1-2, with D possibly TRBD1 on 6 matching bases. CDR1 MNHEY and CDR2 SVGAGI come from the germline V gene. V was pared by 2 bases and J by 6 bases, with 10 bases between. This CDR3 has 13 amino acids.

This chain uses TRBV19 with TRBJ1-6; D is unresolved. The V end was cut by 7 bases, the J end by 0 bases, with 10 bases between. Germline lookup yields CDR1 LNHDA and CDR2 SQIVND (reference sequence). This CDR3 comprises 15 residues. CDR3 in amino acids: CASTETVSYNSPLHF. In DNA, the CDR3 is TGTGCCAGTACAGAGACTGTCTCCTATAATTCACCCCTCCACTTT.

This chain uses TRBV7-4 with TRBJ2-7, with D possibly matching TRBD2 (6 bases). Germline V lookup: CDR1 SGHVT, CDR2 SQSDAQ. The CDR3 loop spans 13 amino acids. Trimming took 1 base from V and 5 from J, leaving 9 bases between them. The CDR3 here is CASSLVCGDEQYF. The CDR3, as DNA: TGTGCCAGCAGCTTAGTCTGCGGGGACGAGCAGTACTTC.

The genes are TRBV28 and TRBJ1-4; 9 bases align to TRBD1. Germline loops: CDR1 MDHEN, CDR2 SYDVKM. The CDR3 is made up of 14 amino acids. With 4 bases clipped from V and 5 bases from J, the junction kept 2 bases outside the gene matches. CDR3 in DNA: TGTGCCAGCAGTTCGGGACAGGGAAATGAAAAACTGTTTTTT. Translating it yields CASSSGQGNEKLFF.

The chain joins TRBV9 to TRBJ1-6; D is unresolved. In germline, CDR1 is SGDLS, CDR2 YYNGEE. Trimming left V 3 bases short and J 3 bases short, with 10 bases between. The length of the CDR3 is 15 residues. CDR3: CASSDPSYYNSPLHF. CDR3 coding DNA: TGTGCCAGCAGCGATCCCAGCTACTATAATTCACCCCTCCACTTT. Full variable domain (rest looked up from reference TRBV9 and TRBJ1-6): DSGVTQTPKHLITATGQRVTLRCSPRSGDLSVYWYQQSLDQGLQFLIQYYNGEERAKGNILERFSAQQFPDLHSELNLSSLELGDSALYFCASSDPSYYNSPLHFGNGTRLTVT.

The chain joins TRBV19 to TRBJ1-4; possibly TRBD1 for D (5 bases). The CDR3 extends over 16 amino acids. Germline CDR1 LNHDA, CDR2 SQIVND (reference sequence). Between the trimmed V and J ends, which lost 4 bases and 6 bases, there was a span of 18 bases. CDR3 amino acids: CASSRNSMRGDEKLFF. As DNA, the CDR3 is TGTGCCAGTAGTAGGAACAGCATGAGAGGGGATGAAAAACTGTTTTTT.

This chain uses TRBV4-1 with TRBJ1-1; D is unresolved. CDR3 length equals 13 residues. Germline V gene lookup returns CDR1 MGHRA and CDR2 YSYEKL. Trimming left V 0 bases short and J 9 bases short, with 11 bases between. The CDR3, as DNA: TGCGCCAGCAGCCAAGATCGAGAAACCAAAGCTTTCTTT. Translated, it gives CASSQDRETKAFF.

This chain links TRBV2 with TRBJ1-5; D ambiguous. Looked up from germline, CDR1 is SNHLY and CDR2 is FYNNEI. The CDR3 sequence is 14 residues long. V was clipped by 2 bases and J by 1 base, with 6 bases between them. Here the CDR3 DNA reads TGTGCCAGCAGTGAATACAGAAGCAATCAGCCCCAGCATTTT. Protein: CASSEYRSNQPQHF.

Only a few counts were recorded for this clone. The chain links TRBV30 to TRBJ2-1; possible D gene TRBD1, 6 bases. This CDR3 spans 12 amino acids. CDR1 is GTSNPN and CDR2 is SVGIG in the germline V gene (reference sequence). The ends were cut back, 5 bases at V and 6 bases at J, with 11 bases in the middle. CDR3 sequence: CAWRGHLNEQFF. The CDR3 region has the DNA TGTGCCTGGCGGGGACACCTCAATGAGCAGTTCTTC.

The chain recombines TRBV18 with TRBJ2-2, with no clear D. Trimming removed 4 bases at V and 4 bases at J, with 13 bases between. CDR3 length: 15 residues. Germline V lookup: CDR1 KGHSH, CDR2 LQKENI. CDR3 amino acids: CASSLTSPPTGELFF. Here the CDR3 DNA reads TGTGCCAGCTCACTAACTTCCCCACCCACCGGGGAGCTGTTTTTT.

CDR3 nucleotide sequence: TGTGCCAGCAGCCCCAGGAACACAGATACGCAGTATTTT. Amino acid sequence: CASSPRNTDTQYF. V and J are TRBV7-7 and TRBJ2-3; no clear D. Trimming removed 5 bases from V and 2 bases from J, with 8 bases in between. Per the germline V gene, CDR1 is SSHAT and CDR2 is FNYEAQ (reference sequence). The CDR3 has 13 amino acids.

The chain joins TRBV7-2 to TRBJ2-2; D unresolved. The CDR3 is 13 residues long. The ends were cut back, 0 bases at V and 8 bases at J, with 7 bases in the middle. Germline V gene lookup returns CDR1 SGHTA and CDR2 FQGNSA. The CDR3 is CASSLAQEGELFF. The CDR3 coding sequence is TGTGCCAGCAGCTTAGCGCAGGAGGGGGAGCTGTTTTTT. The full variable domain, completed using reference TRBV7-2 and TRBJ2-2, is GAGVSQSPSNKVTEKGKDVELRCDPISGHTALYWYRQSLGQGLEFLIYFQGNSAPDKSGLPSDRFSAERTGGSVSTLTIQRTQQEDSAVYLCASSLAQEGELFFGEGSRLTVL.

The chain uses TRBV9 and TRBJ2-5; D might be TRBD2 (7 bases). The ends were cut back, 0 bases at V and 10 bases at J, with 22 bases in the middle. Germline CDR1 SGDLS, CDR2 YYNGEE. The CDR3 is 16 residues long. The CDR3 reads CASSVVPTGGAEVQYF. The CDR3 bases are TGTGCCAGCAGCGTAGTCCCGACTGGGGGGGCTGAAGTCCAGTACTTC.

The CDR3, as DNA: TGTGCCAGCAGTGAAACAGGGCCGAACACCATATATTTT. Its translation: CASSETGPNTIYF. The chain links TRBV2 to TRBJ1-3, with a possible D match to TRBD1 (6 bases). V was clipped by 2 bases and J by 7 bases, with 9 bases between them. From germline, CDR1 is SNHLY and CDR2 FYNNEI. CDR3 length: 13 amino acids.

The CDR3 reads CASSNIIAGGHEAFF. The CDR3 region has the DNA TGTGCCAGCAGCAATATAATTGCGGGGGGCCATGAAGCTTTCTTT. The chain joins TRBV5-6 to TRBJ1-1, with D tentatively TRBD1 (6 bases). V lost 4 bases and J 7 bases, leaving 20 bases between the germline ends. Per the germline V gene, CDR1 is SGHDT and CDR2 is YYEEEE. This CDR3 region has 15 residues. The full variable domain, its missing parts supplied by reference TRBV5-6 and TRBJ1-1, is DAGVTQSPTHLIKTRGQQVTLRCSPKSGHDTVSWYQQALGQGPQFIFQYYEEEERQRGNFPDRFSGHQFPNYSSELNVNALLLGDSALYLCASSNIIAGGHEAFFGQGTRLTVV.

The V gene is TRBV7-2, the J gene TRBJ2-1, with TRBD2 as a possible D gene (6 bases). Per the germline V gene, CDR1 is SGHTA and CDR2 is FQGNSA. Trimming shortened V by 4 bases and J by 6 bases, and 10 bases separated the two germline ends. This CDR3 region has 13 residues. CDR3 DNA: TGTGCCAGCAGCTCCGGGACTTTCAATGAGCAGTTCTTC. As protein: CASSSGTFNEQFF.

The V gene is TRBV5-4, the J gene TRBJ2-7, with 9 bases lining up with TRBD2. The CDR3 length is 15 residues. Trimming cost V 0 bases and J 4 bases; bases outside gene matches: 5. Germline CDR1 SGHNT, CDR2 YYREEE (reference sequence). The CDR3 region has the DNA TGTGCCAGCAGCTTGGAGGGACTAGCCCTATACGAGCAGTACTTC. Its protein is CASSLEGLALYEQYF.

The J gene is TRBJ1-1, the V gene TRBV5-1, with 8 positions matching TRBD1. Unmatched junction bases numbered 1, after V lost 0 bases and J lost 0 bases. Germline CDR1 and CDR2: SGHRS and YFSETQ. The CDR3 spans 15 residues. The CDR3 DNA follows: TGCGCCAGCAGCTTGGTGGGACAGGTGAACACTGAAGCTTTCTTT. It yields the protein CASSLVGQVNTEAFF.